The 21 T cell receptor beta chains below come from one sample, sequenced in a study of T cells in Graves' hyperthyroidism and ophthalmopathy. Researchers took RNA transcripts and amplified the TCR beta CDR3 regions from them. First-round RT-PCR targeting the TCR CDR3 was performed with the HTBI primer set. TCRdb reanalysed the multiplex PCR reads using MiXCR and keeps one entry per CDR3 protein. The sample records a few hundred thousand distinct CDR3 sequences, approximately 15% being singletons. Sequencing was performed on blood. Receptors originate from a woman younger than 35 with Graves' hyperthyroidism.

The CDR3: CASSQGQGVVVHF. The CDR3 DNA reads TGTGCCAGCAGCCAAGGCCAGGGAGTGGTGGTCCACTTT. This chain links TRBV3-1 with TRBJ1-6, with D possibly TRBD1 on 5 matching bases. The germline V gene has CDR1 LGHDT and CDR2 YNNKEL (reference sequence). The CDR3 spans 13 residues. V lost 1 base to trimming and J lost 17 bases, with 15 bases between them. Together with reference TRBV3-1 and TRBJ1-6, the CDR3 gives the full variable domain: DTAVSQTPKYLVTQMGNDKSIKCEQNLGHDTMYWYKQDSKKFLKIMFSYNNKELIINETVPNRFSPKSPDKAHLNLHINSLELGDSAVYFCASSQGQGVVVHFGNGTRLTVT.

The rearrangement uses TRBV12-3 or TRBV12-4 and TRBJ2-3; perhaps TRBD1 as D (6 bases). The CDR3 loop spans 15 amino acids. V lost 6 bases and J lost 0, with 13 bases in between. The CDR3 region has the DNA TGTGCCAGCAGCATACAGGGTACTAGCACAGATACGCAGTATTTT. Translated, it gives CASSIQGTSTDTQYF.

In its sample, this clonotype was seen a few times. This CDR3 reads CASSLGRGQGAITEAFF. CDR3 nucleotides: TGTGCCAGCAGCTTAGGAAGGGGACAGGGGGCGATCACTGAAGCTTTCTTT. The V and J genes are TRBV7-9 and TRBJ1-1; TRBD1 aligns across 12 bases. Germline CDR1 SEHNR, CDR2 FQNEAQ (reference sequence). The CDR3 has 17 amino acids. The trim removed 1 base at V and 4 bases at J, leaving 7 bases unmatched. The full variable domain, with the rest looked up from reference TRBV7-9 and TRBJ1-1, is DTGVSQNPRHKITKRGQNVTFRCDPISEHNRLYWYRQTLGQGPEFLTYFQNEAQLEKSRLLSDRFSAERPKGSFSTLEIQRTEQGDSAMYLCASSLGRGQGAITEAFFGQGTRLTVV.

This clonotype occurred many times. The rearrangement links TRBV14 to TRBJ2-2, with D uncertain. With 1 base removed from V and 7 bases from J, the gap between germline ends came to 13 bases. CDR1 is SGHDN and CDR2 is FVKESK in the germline V gene. This CDR3 is 15 amino acids long. The CDR3 loop reads CASSQGWEGYGELFF. The CDR3 coding sequence is TGTGCCAGCAGCCAAGGATGGGAAGGATACGGGGAGCTGTTTTTT.

This clonotype was picked up many times. The CDR3 bases are TGTGCCACCAGCAGCCTGCAGGAAAGAACAGATACGCAGTATTTT. It codes for CATSSLQERTDTQYF. J is TRBJ2-3 and V is TRBV15; D call uncertain. The CDR3 runs to 15 residues. V dropped 3 bases and J dropped 3 bases, with 13 bases sitting between them. Germline V gene lookup returns CDR1 LNHNV and CDR2 YYDKDF (reference sequence).

This clonotype was detected many times. The rearrangement joins TRBV24-1 to TRBJ2-5; D might be TRBD2 (5 bases). The CDR3 has 16 residues. Deletions cut 4 bases from V and 5 bases from J, with 19 bases between. Germline lookup yields CDR1 KGHDR and CDR2 SFDVKD. In nucleotides, the CDR3 is TGTGCCACCAGTGAACTCCGGGCCGAGGGCCGGGAGACCCAGTACTTC. It translates to CATSELRAEGRETQYF.

This chain links TRBV6-1 with TRBJ1-4, with 9 bases aligning to TRBD1. Germline CDR1 MNHNS, CDR2 SASEGT. The CDR3 loop spans 15 amino acids. Trimming removed 6 bases from V and 6 bases from J; junction bases left unmatched: 8. The CDR3 here is CASRTWTGVDEKLFF. The CDR3, as DNA: TGTGCCAGCAGGACCTGGACAGGGGTCGATGAAAAACTGTTTTTT.

This clonotype was found a few times. The rearrangement links TRBV30 to TRBJ2-2; tentative D call: TRBD1 (7 bases). CDR1 GTSNPN and CDR2 SVGIG come from the germline V gene (reference sequence). The V gene lost 3 bases and the J gene lost 3 bases, with 17 bases spanning the gap. The CDR3 has 16 amino acids. DNA for the CDR3: TGTGCCTGGAGCCTCGACGGGGGACAGTACACCGGGGAGCTGTTTTTT. Its protein product is CAWSLDGGQYTGELFF.

This clonotype was counted at least ten times. This chain joins TRBV6-1 and TRBJ2-5; D tentatively reads TRBD1 or TRBD2 (5 bases each). The CDR3 runs to 13 residues. Trimming cost V 9 bases and J 1 base, with 12 bases left between them. The V gene's germline CDR1 is MNHNS and CDR2 SASEGT. Here the CDR3 DNA reads TGTGCCAGTGGCGAGGGGTCCCAAGAGACCCAGTACTTC. It codes for CASGEGSQETQYF.

In its sample, this clonotype was seen many times. V gene TRBV5-1 combines with J gene TRBJ2-2; weak D call: TRBD1 (6 bases). This CDR3 has 16 residues. Trimming stripped 4 bases from V and 5 bases from J, with 18 bases between. The germline V gene encodes CDR1 SGHRS and CDR2 YFSETQ. CDR3 DNA sequence: TGCGCCAGCAGCACCGGACAGTCTTTGGAGACCGGGGAGCTGTTTTTT. Protein product: CASSTGQSLETGELFF.

There are many counts of this clonotype. This chain uses TRBV12-5 with TRBJ1-5, with 7 bases matching TRBD1. J was trimmed by 3 bases and V by 1 base; bases with no gene match: 12. The germline gives CDR1 LGHNT, CDR2 FRNRAP. There are 18 residues in the CDR3. CDR3 residues: CASGLAPRDSGVNQPQHF. In DNA form, the CDR3 reads TGTGCTAGTGGTTTGGCCCCTAGGGACAGCGGGGTCAATCAGCCCCAGCATTTT.

This clonotype has a count of ten or more. This sequence joins TRBV7-9 and TRBJ2-7; D call uncertain. Germline loops: CDR1 SEHNR, CDR2 FQNEAQ (reference sequence). The CDR3 has 15 amino acids. V gave up 4 bases and J gave up 3 bases, with 16 bases separating them. CDR3 DNA sequence: TGTGCCAGCAGCTCCCCTTCGCAGCCCTTCTACGAGCAGTACGTC. This codes for CASSSPSQPFYEQYV.

This clonotype was seen ten or more times. The rearrangement uses TRBV12-3 or TRBV12-4 and TRBJ1-1; D call uncertain. The ends were cut back, 3 bases at V and 1 base at J, with 6 bases in the middle. This CDR3 is 13 amino acids long. CDR3 protein: CASSFSQNTEAFF. In DNA, the CDR3 is TGTGCCAGCAGTTTTTCCCAGAACACTGAAGCTTTCTTT.

This sequence joins TRBV7-9 and TRBJ1-6; a possible D gene is TRBD1 (5 bases). Germline V lookup: CDR1 SEHNR, CDR2 FQNEAQ (reference sequence). Trimming cost V 3 bases and J 9 bases, with 12 bases left between them. The CDR3 has 14 amino acids. CDR3 region: CASSFSGNGSPLHF. The CDR3 nucleotides read TGTGCCAGCAGCTTTTCAGGGAATGGTTCACCCCTCCACTTT.

For this clonotype: Given a much more abundant clone one base away, this may be a read error. V usage is TRBV3-1 and J usage is TRBJ2-3; D is unclear. Germline CDR1 and CDR2: LGHDT and YNNKEL (reference sequence). The CDR3 length is 21 residues. CDR3 amino acids: CASSQGIVSLGRSISTDTRYF. Written as DNA, the CDR3 is TGTGCCAGCAGCCAAGGGATAGTGAGTCTTGGTCGATCCATTAGCACAGATACGCGGTATTTT.

There are many counts of this clonotype. The chain combines TRBV6-1 with TRBJ2-7; a possible D gene is TRBD1 (5 bases). CDR1 is MNHNS, CDR2 SASEGT, per germline. The V gene lost 5 bases and the J gene lost 5 bases, with 19 bases spanning the gap. The CDR3 extends over 15 amino acids. CDR3 region: CASSYAWAGRDEQYF. Here the CDR3 DNA reads TGTGCCAGCAGTTATGCGTGGGCAGGGCGTGACGAGCAGTACTTC.

This clonotype was counted many times. The rearrangement uses TRBV27 and TRBJ1-4; D gene ambiguous. CDR1 and CDR2 (germline): MNHEY, SMNVEV (reference sequence). The V end was cut by 2 bases, the J end by 6 bases, with 13 bases between. This CDR3 region has 15 residues. CDR3 in amino acids: CASSLRGSRHEKLFF. The CDR3 region has the DNA TGTGCCAGCAGTTTAAGAGGTTCTCGCCATGAAAAACTGTTTTTT.

The V gene is TRBV11-2, the J gene TRBJ2-2, with 9 bases that match TRBD2. This CDR3 has 16 amino acids. V shed 3 bases and J 2 bases; nucleotides not matched to a gene: 4. Germline V gene data show CDR1 as SGHAT and CDR2 as FQNNGV. This CDR3 is CASSFSSGTNTGELFF. DNA for the CDR3: TGTGCCAGCAGCTTTTCTAGCGGGACCAACACCGGGGAGCTGTTTTTT.

The V call is TRBV14, the J call TRBJ2-7, with 13 bases aligning to TRBD2. The CDR3 loop spans 14 amino acids. From germline, CDR1 is SGHDN and CDR2 FVKESK. With 3 bases clipped from V and 7 bases from J, the junction kept 3 bases outside the gene matches. The CDR3 here is CASSQSTSGREQYF. CDR3 DNA: TGTGCCAGCAGCCAGTCGACTAGCGGGAGGGAGCAGTACTTC.

This clonotype has a count of ten or more. This sequence joins TRBV4-2 and TRBJ2-5, with D possibly being TRBD1 (6 bases). From germline, CDR1 is LGHNA and CDR2 YNFKEQ. V was pared by 4 bases and J by 1 base, with 10 bases between. The CDR3 has 14 residues. Here the CDR3 reads CASSPQGSQETQYF. CDR3 sequence (DNA): TGTGCCAGCAGCCCACAGGGTTCCCAAGAGACCCAGTACTTC.

This clonotype was seen at least ten times. V and J are TRBV3-1 and TRBJ2-3; D gene unclear. CDR1 and CDR2 (germline): LGHDT, YNNKEL (reference sequence). Trimming took off 1 base at V and 4 bases at J, with 12 bases between the two ends. The CDR3 runs to 15 residues. The CDR3 region is CASSQAYGVADTQYF. DNA for the CDR3: TGTGCCAGCAGCCAAGCATATGGGGTCGCAGATACGCAGTATTTT.